This T cell receptor (beta chain) originates from a study of blood T cells in healthy people across ages. The study, taken as a whole, reports: TCR beta diversity per million T cells fell roughly linearly with age. Expanded clonotype shifts may have been confounded, as the donors had an unknown CMV status.

V was shortened by 0 bases and J by 7 bases, with 10 bases between the two germline ends. The CDR3 has 14 residues. As regards this clonotype: No antigen is known for it.

Through a sample-barcoded 5' primer and a J-beta primer mix, a second PCR was run for roughly 6 to 11 cycles. One entry per CDR3 protein, called by TCRdb with MiXCR from the 5' RACE reads. The sample has about 640,000 distinct CDR3 sequences, 58% seen once; the top ten hold about two fifths. The chain employs TRBV12-3 or TRBV12-4 and TRBJ1-5; D may be TRBD1 (5 bases). The sequence was obtained from a man aged 60 to 75 in good health. The sample taken for sequencing was blood. The CDR3 loop reads CASSLAGAGQPQHF. The CDR3 DNA sequence: TGTGCCAGCAGTTTAGCAGGGGCTGGACAGCCCCAGCATTTT.